This T cell receptor beta chain derives from a study of a mutant IDH1 vaccine in newly diagnosed glioma. Overall study context: Beginning 4-6 weeks after radiotherapy alone, or with temozolomide cycles, vaccination took place. Radiotherapy, temozolomide, or both had been given previously, and both were given to most.

This clone showed up just once. Its specificity is not known. Time point here: week 11, during vaccination. Each dose delivered 300 ug of mutant IDH1 20-mer peptide subcutaneously with imiquimod. The CDR3 runs 14 residues. Germline V CDR1 and CDR2: SGHAT, FQNNGV. V lost 5 bases to trimming and J lost 2 bases; unmatched junction nucleotides: 6. The repertoire was sequenced with immunoSEQ multiplex PCR; TCRdb's copy has only in-frame clones and lacks some. Of about 40,000 clones in the sample, around 80% are singletons; the top ten hold about 16%. This clonotype originated in a woman aged 25 to 39 with glioma. Some clones in this sample may be carry-over from other donors' samples. The chain joins TRBV11-2 to TRBJ2-7, with 7 bases that match TRBD1. The sequencing used peripheral blood mononuclear cells (PBMCs), collected from a glioma patient whose treatment included an IDH1 peptide vaccine. CDR3 sequence: CASSPPTGTYEQYF. The CDR3 nucleotides read TGTGCCAGCAGCCCGCCGACAGGGACCTACGAGCAGTACTTC. The full variable domain, completed using reference TRBV11-2 and TRBJ2-7, is EAGVAQSPRYKIIEKRQSVAFWCNPISGHATLYWYQQILGQGPKLLIQFQNNGVVDDSQLPKDRFSAERLKGVDSTLKIQPAKLEDSAVYLCASSPPTGTYEQYFGPGTRLTVT.